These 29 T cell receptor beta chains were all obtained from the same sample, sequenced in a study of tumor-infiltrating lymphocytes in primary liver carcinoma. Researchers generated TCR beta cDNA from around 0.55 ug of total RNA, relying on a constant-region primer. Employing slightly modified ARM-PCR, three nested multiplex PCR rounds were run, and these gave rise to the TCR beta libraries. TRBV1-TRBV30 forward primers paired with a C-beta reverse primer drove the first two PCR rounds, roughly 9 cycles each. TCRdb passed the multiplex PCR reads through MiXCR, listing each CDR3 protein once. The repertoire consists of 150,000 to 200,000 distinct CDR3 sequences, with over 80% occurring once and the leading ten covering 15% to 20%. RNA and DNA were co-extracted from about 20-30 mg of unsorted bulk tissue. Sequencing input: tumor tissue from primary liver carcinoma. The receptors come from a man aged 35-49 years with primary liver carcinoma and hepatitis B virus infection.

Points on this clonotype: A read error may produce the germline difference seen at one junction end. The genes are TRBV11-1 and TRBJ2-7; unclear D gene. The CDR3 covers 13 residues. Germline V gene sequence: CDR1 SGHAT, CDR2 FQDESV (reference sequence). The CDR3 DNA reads TGTACCAGCAGCTCCTCGCGGAGTGGGGAGCAGTACTTC. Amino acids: CTSSSSRSGEQYF.

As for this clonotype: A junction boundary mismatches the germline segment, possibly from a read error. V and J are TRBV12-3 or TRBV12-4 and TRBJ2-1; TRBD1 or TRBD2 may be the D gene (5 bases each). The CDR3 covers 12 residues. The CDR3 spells CASSLGGYEPLF. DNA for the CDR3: TGTGCCAGCAGTTTAGGGGGGTATGAGCCGTTATTC.

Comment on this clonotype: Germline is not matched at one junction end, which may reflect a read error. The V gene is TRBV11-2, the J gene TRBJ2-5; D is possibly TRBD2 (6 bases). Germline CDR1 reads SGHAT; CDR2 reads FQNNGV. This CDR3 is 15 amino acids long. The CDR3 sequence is CANSLGASAQETQYF. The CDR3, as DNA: TGTGCCAACAGCTTAGGGGCTAGCGCACAAGAGACGCAGTACTTC.

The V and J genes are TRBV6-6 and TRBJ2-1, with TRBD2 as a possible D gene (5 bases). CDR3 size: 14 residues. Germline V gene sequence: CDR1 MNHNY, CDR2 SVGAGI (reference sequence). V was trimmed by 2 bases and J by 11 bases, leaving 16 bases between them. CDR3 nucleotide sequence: TGTGCCAGCAGTTACGGGCAGAGGGATAATAAGCAGTTCTTC. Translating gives CASSYGQRDNKQFF.

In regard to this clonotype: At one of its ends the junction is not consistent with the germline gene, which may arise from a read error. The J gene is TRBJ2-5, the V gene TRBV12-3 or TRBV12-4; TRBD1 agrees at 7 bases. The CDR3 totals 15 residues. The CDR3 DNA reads TGCGCCAGCAGTTCCGGGACAGAGGACCAAGAGACCCAGTACTTC. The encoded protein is CASSSGTEDQETQYF.

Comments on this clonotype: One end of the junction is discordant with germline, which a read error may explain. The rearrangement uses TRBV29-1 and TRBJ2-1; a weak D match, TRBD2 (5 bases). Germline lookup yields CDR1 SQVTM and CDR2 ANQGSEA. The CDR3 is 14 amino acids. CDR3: CSVDVAGLYNEHFF. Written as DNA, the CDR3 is TGCAGCGTTGATGTCGCGGGCCTTTACAATGAGCACTTCTTC.

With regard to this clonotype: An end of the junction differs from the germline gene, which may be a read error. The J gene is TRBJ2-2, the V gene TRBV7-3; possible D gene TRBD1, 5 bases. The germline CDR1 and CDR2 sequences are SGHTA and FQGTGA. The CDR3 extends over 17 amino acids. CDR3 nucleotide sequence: TGTGCCAGCAGCTTATACCCCAGGGCGTCGAACATCGGGGAGCTGTTTTTT. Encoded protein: CASSLYPRASNIGELFF.

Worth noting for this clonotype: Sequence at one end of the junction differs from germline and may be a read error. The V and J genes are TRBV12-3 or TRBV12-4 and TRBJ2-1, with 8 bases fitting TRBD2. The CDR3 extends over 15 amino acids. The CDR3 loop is CANSLQTGGPHAQFF. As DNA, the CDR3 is TGTGCCAACAGTCTACAGACGGGAGGGCCCCATGCGCAGTTCTTC.

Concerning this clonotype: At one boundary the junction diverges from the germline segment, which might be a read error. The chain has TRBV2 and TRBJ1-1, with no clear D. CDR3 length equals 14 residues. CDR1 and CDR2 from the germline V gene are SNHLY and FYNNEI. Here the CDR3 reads CASRILAGNTQAFF. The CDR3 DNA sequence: TGTGCCAGCAGGATACTCGCTGGTAACACTCAAGCTTTCTTT.

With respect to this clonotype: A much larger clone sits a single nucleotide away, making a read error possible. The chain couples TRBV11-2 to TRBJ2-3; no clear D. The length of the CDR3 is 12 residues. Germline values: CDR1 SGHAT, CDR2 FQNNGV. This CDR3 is CASSALTDAQYF. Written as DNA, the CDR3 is TGTGCCAGCAGCGCTCTCACAGATGCGCAGTATTTT.

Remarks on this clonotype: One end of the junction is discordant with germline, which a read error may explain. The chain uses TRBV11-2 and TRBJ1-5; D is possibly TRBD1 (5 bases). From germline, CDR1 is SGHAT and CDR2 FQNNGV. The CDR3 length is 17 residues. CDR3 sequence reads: CASRLVGVTGSNQSQHF. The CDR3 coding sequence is TGTGCCAGCAGATTAGTAGGGGTAACGGGGAGCAATCAGTCCCAGCATTTT.

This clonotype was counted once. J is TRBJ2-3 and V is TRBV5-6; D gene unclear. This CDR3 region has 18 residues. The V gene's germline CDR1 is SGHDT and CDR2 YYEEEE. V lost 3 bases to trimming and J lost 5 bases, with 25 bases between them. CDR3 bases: TGTGCCAGCAGCTCCTTGATTAGTCCGGGCAACTTTTTAGATACGCAGTATTTT. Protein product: CASSSLISPGNFLDTQYF.

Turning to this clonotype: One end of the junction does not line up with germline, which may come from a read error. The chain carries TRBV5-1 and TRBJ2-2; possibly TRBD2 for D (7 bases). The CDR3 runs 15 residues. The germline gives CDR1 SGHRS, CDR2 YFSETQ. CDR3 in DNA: TGCGCCAGCAGCTTGGCCGCAGCAAACATCGGGGGGCTGCTTTTT. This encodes CASSLAAANIGGLLF.

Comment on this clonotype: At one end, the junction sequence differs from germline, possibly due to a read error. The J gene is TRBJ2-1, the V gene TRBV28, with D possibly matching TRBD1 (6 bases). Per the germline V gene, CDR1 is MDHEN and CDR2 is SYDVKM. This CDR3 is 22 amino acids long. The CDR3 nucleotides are TGTGTCAGCAGTTTAGGAGACAGTAATCCATCGCCCCCCAGGGGCTATATCGATGAGCAGTTCTTC. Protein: CVSSLGDSNPSPPRGYIDEQFF.

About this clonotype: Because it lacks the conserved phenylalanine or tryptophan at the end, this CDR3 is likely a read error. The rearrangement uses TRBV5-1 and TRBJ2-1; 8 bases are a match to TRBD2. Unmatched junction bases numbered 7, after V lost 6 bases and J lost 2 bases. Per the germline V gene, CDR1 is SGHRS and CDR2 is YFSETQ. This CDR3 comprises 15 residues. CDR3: CASMAGGTAYNEQFL. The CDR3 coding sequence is TGCGCCAGCATGGCGGGGGGCACCGCCTACAATGAGCAGTTCTTA.

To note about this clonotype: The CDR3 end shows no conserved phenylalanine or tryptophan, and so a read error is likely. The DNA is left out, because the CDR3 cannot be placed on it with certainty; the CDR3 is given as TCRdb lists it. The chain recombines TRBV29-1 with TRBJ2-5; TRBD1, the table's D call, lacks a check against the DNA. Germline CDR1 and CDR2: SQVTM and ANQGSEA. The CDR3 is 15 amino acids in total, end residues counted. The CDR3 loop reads CSVEEDRGASRDPVL.

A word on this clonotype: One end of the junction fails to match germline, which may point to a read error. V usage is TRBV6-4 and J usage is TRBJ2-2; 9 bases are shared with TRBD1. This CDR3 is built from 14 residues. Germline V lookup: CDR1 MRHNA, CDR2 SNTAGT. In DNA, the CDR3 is TGTGCCAGCAGTGACGGACAGGGGTCCGGGGAACTGTTTTTT. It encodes CASSDGQGSGELFF.

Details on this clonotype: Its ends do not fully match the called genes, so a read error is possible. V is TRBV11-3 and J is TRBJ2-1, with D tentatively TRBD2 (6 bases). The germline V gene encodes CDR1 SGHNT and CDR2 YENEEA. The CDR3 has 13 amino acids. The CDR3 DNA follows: TGTGCCTGCAGTCTAGATAGCGGTAATGAGCAGTTCTTC. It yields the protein CACSLDSGNEQFF.

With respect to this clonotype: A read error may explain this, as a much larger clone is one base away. CDR3 amino acids: CASRPGTSGRAAQDTQYF. As DNA, the CDR3 is TGTGCCAGCAGGCCAGGGACTAGCGGGAGGGCCGCACAGGATACGCAGTATTTT. The chain links TRBV7-3 to TRBJ2-3; 16 bases align to TRBD2. The CDR3 loop spans 18 amino acids. Germline trimming cut 6 bases from V and 6 bases from J; bases unmatched to any gene: 12. Germline V lookup: CDR1 SGHTA, CDR2 FQGTGA.

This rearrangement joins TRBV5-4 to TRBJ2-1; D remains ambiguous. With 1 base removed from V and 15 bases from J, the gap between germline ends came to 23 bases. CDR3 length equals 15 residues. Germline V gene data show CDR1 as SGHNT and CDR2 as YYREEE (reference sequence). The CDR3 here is CASSLILGTYIVLFF. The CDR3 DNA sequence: TGTGCCAGCAGCTTGATTCTCGGAACCTACATTGTGCTGTTCTTC. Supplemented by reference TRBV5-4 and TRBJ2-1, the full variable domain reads ETGVTQSPTHLIKTRGQQVTLRCSSQSGHNTVSWYQQALGQGPQFIFQYYREEENGRGNFPPRFSGLQFPNYSSELNVNALELDDSALYLCASSLILGTYIVLFFGPGTRLTVL.

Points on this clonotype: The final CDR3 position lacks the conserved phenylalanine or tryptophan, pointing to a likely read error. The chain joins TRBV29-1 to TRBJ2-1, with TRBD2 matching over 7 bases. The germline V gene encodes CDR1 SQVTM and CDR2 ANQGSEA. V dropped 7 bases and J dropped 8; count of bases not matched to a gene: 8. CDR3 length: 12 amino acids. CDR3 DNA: TGCAGCGGAGTACGGGAGGTCGATGAGCAGTTCATC. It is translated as CSGVREVDEQFI.

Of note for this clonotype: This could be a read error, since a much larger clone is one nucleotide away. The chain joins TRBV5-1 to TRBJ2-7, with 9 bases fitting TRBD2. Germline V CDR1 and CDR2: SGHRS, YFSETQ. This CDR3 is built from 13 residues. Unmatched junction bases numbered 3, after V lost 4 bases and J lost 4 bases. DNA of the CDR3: TGCGCCAGCAGCCTAGCGGGAATGTACGAGCAGTACTTC. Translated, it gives CASSLAGMYEQYF.

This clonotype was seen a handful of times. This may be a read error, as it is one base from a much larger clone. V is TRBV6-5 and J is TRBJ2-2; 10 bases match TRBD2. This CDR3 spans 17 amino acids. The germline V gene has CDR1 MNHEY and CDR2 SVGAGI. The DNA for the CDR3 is TGTGCCAGCAGTTACTCGTGGTCTAGCGGGAGTACCGGGGAGCTGGTTTTT. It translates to CASSYSWSSGSTGELVF.

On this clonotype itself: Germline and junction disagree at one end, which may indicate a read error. CDR3 loop: CLSSTDSDTGELFF. The CDR3 DNA reads as TGTCTCAGCAGCACAGACTCGGACACAGGGGAGCTGTTTTTT. The chain joins TRBV11-2 to TRBJ2-2; D perhaps matches TRBD1 (5 bases). The length of the CDR3 is 14 residues. Germline values: CDR1 SGHAT, CDR2 FQNNGV.

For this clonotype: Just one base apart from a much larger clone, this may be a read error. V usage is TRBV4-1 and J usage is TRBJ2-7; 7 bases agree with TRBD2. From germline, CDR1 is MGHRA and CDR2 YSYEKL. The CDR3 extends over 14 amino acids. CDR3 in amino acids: CASSHTSDSYKQYF. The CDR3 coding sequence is TGCGCCAGCAGTCATACTAGCGATTCCTACAAGCAGTACTTC.

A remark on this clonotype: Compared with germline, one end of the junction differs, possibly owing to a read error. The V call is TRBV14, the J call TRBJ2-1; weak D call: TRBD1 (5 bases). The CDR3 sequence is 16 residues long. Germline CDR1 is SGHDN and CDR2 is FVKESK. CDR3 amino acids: CTSSAVSGWVNNEQFF. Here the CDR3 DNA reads TGTACCAGCAGTGCCGTATCAGGGTGGGTAAACAATGAGCAGTTCTTC.

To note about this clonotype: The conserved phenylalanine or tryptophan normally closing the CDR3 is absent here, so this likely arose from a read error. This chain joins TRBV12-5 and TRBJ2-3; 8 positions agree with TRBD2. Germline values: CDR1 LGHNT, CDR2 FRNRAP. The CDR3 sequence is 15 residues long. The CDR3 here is CGSGESGSLADTQYL. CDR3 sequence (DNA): TGTGGTAGTGGGGAAAGCGGGAGTTTGGCAGATACGCAGTATCTT.

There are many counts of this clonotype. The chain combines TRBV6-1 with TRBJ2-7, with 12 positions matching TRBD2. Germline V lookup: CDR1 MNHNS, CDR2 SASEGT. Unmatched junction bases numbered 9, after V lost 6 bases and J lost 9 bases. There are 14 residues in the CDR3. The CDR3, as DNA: TGTGCCAGCAGGGAAAGACTAGCGGGAGTGGGGCAGTACTTC. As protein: CASRERLAGVGQYF.

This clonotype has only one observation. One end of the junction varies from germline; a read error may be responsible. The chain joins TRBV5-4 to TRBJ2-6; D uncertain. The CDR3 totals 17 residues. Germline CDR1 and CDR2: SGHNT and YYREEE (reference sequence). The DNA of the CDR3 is TGTACCAGCAACCCCGGGTCTTTCTTCTCTGGGGCCAACGTCCTGACTTTC. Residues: CTSNPGSFFSGANVLTF. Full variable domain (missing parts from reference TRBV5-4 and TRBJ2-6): ETGVTQSPTHLIKTRGQQVTLRCSSQSGHNTVSWYQQALGQGPQFIFQYYREEENGRGNFPPRFSGLQFPNYSSELNVNALELDDSALYLCTSNPGSFFSGANVLTFGAGSRLTVL.